The 14 T cell receptor beta chains listed next were all sequenced from one sample in a study of shared clonotypes between healthy human individuals. The data were produced by immunoSEQ multiplex PCR, yet TCRdb's version contains in-frame clones alone and is incomplete. The sample consists of 1,400,000 or so clones, 98% of them appearing once. Sequencing was performed on naive CD4+ T cells sorted from blood. Regarding subset: CD45RA+ positively selected. The receptors were sampled from a man between 25 and 39 years old in good health.

The J gene is TRBJ2-7, the V gene TRBV5-1, with no clear D. The CDR3 has 17 residues. Per germline, CDR1 SGHRS and CDR2 YFSETQ. V shed 0 bases and J shed 0 bases, with 16 bases lying between them. Here the CDR3 DNA reads TGCGCCAGCAGCTTGGGCGCCCGCCGGTTGAGCTCCTACGAGCAGTACTTC. Amino acid sequence: CASSLGARRLSSYEQYF.

The genes are TRBV13 and TRBJ2-1, with 7 bases lining up with TRBD2. V trimming: 6 bases; J trimming: 5 bases; junction bases outside the gene matches: 10. Germline loops: CDR1 PRHDT, CDR2 FYEKMQ (reference sequence). This CDR3 is 15 amino acids long. The CDR3 DNA reads TGTGCCAGCAGGCCCACTAGCGACTGGGACAATGAGCAGTTCTTC. Amino acid sequence: CASRPTSDWDNEQFF.

This chain links TRBV28 with TRBJ2-7; tentative D call: TRBD1 (6 bases). Germline V lookup: CDR1 MDHEN, CDR2 SYDVKM. This CDR3 spans 13 amino acids. V lost 8 bases and J lost 0, with 11 bases in between. CDR3 sequence: CASRQVSSYEQYF. CDR3 nucleotides: TGTGCCAGCCGACAGGTTAGCTCCTACGAGCAGTACTTC.

The chain links TRBV5-1 to TRBJ1-4; D is ambiguous. The CDR3 is 13 amino acids. Germline V gene lookup returns CDR1 SGHRS and CDR2 YFSETQ. V dropped 0 bases and J dropped 8 bases, with 8 bases sitting between them. CDR3: CASSLGPEEKLFF. The CDR3 coding sequence is TGCGCCAGCAGCTTGGGTCCCGAGGAAAAACTGTTTTTT.

The chain recombines TRBV5-1 with TRBJ2-3, with TRBD2 matching 7 bases. The V segment lost 0 bases and the J segment 2 bases; nucleotides outside the gene matches: 6. The CDR3 runs 16 residues. Germline-derived CDR1 and CDR2 are SGHRS and YFSETQ. This CDR3 is CASSLVASGPTDTQYF. The CDR3 nucleotides read TGCGCCAGCAGCTTGGTGGCTAGCGGACCCACAGATACGCAGTATTTT.

The chain carries TRBV2 and TRBJ1-2; 7 bases match TRBD1. With 3 bases clipped from V and 3 bases from J, the junction kept 4 bases outside the gene matches. Per the germline V gene, CDR1 is SNHLY and CDR2 is FYNNEI. This CDR3 spans 14 amino acids. The CDR3 coding sequence is TGTGCCAGCAGTGATCAGGGGGAGCACTATGGCTACACCTTC. Translated, it gives CASSDQGEHYGYTF.

This chain links TRBV29-1 with TRBJ1-1, with D unclear. The germline CDR1 and CDR2 sequences are SQVTM and ANQGSEA. The CDR3 contains 10 residues. Trimming cost V 6 bases and J 11 bases, with 13 bases left between them. CDR3: CSVDERAAFF. CDR3 DNA sequence: TGCAGCGTGGATGAAAGGGCCGCTTTCTTT.

Comment on this clone: This sample also contains other DNA sequences that code for the same CDR3. This rearrangement joins TRBV9 to TRBJ2-3; the match to TRBD2 covers 9 bases. Germline V lookup: CDR1 SGDLS, CDR2 YYNGEE. The CDR3 runs 15 residues. The V and J ends lost 0 bases and 1 base, in that order; junction bases with no gene match: 0. The DNA of the CDR3 is TGTGCCAGCAGCGTAGGCGGGGGGGGCACAGATACGCAGTATTTT. Amino acid sequence: CASSVGGGGTDTQYF.

In nucleotides, the CDR3 is TGTGCCAGCAGCTTACAGGGGACTAGCGGGAGAGGAAAGACCCAGTACTTC. This codes for CASSLQGTSGRGKTQYF. The V and J genes are TRBV11-2 and TRBJ2-5, with TRBD2 matching over 14 bases. This CDR3 comprises 17 residues. Looked up from germline, CDR1 is SGHAT and CDR2 is FQNNGV. V lost 2 bases and J lost 6; bases outside the gene matches: 8.

V and J are TRBV5-1 and TRBJ2-7; D not resolved. The V gene's germline CDR1 is SGHRS and CDR2 YFSETQ. The CDR3 has 14 amino acids. V gave up 0 bases and J gave up 3 bases, with 10 bases separating them. The CDR3 reads CASSLDILNYEQYF. DNA for the CDR3: TGCGCCAGCAGCTTGGACATATTAAACTACGAGCAGTACTTC.

The chain links TRBV30 to TRBJ2-7; 9 bases are a match to TRBD1. CDR1 is GTSNPN and CDR2 is SVGIG in the germline V gene (reference sequence). V gave up 0 bases and J gave up 6 bases; unmatched junction bases: 6. The CDR3 has 14 residues. The CDR3 sequence is CAWSVRDRASEQYF. DNA of the CDR3: TGTGCCTGGAGTGTACGGGACAGGGCGTCCGAGCAGTACTTC.

The chain couples TRBV29-1 to TRBJ2-3; D gene uncertain. Germline V gene sequence: CDR1 SQVTM, CDR2 ANQGSEA. This CDR3 region has 13 residues. The germline V and J ends were trimmed by 4 bases and 0 bases, with 8 bases remaining between them. The CDR3 DNA is TGCAGCGTTGCCTCACTTAGCACAGATACGCAGTATTTT. It codes for CSVASLSTDTQYF.

This clone was counted a single time. The chain couples TRBV19 to TRBJ1-5; D is possibly TRBD1 (5 bases). Germline V gene lookup returns CDR1 LNHDA and CDR2 SQIVND (reference sequence). The V gene lost 8 bases and the J gene lost 0 bases, with 11 bases spanning the gap. The CDR3 contains 14 residues. The CDR3 bases are TGTGCCAGTCACTGGGGGTTTAGCAATCAGCCCCAGCATTTT. Protein sequence: CASHWGFSNQPQHF.

V gene TRBV27 combines with J gene TRBJ1-4, with D perhaps matching TRBD1 (6 bases). Germline CDR1 and CDR2: MNHEY and SMNVEV (reference sequence). V lost 7 bases to trimming and J lost 2 bases, with 14 bases between them. CDR3 length: 15 residues. The CDR3 protein is CASTTRGGTNEKLFF. In nucleotides, the CDR3 is TGTGCCAGCACGACGAGGGGGGGGACTAATGAAAAACTGTTTTTT.